A selection of T cell receptor beta chains follows, all from one sample in a study of shared clonotypes between healthy human individuals. Clones were sequenced by immunoSEQ multiplex PCR, and TCRdb holds only the in-frame ones, with some missing. This sample has over 950,000 clones, with roughly 80% found just once. The sequencing input was memory CD4+ T cells from PBMCs. The receptor source for this set is a man younger than 35 in good health. Some clones in this sample may be carry-over from other donors' samples. CDR3s include the opening cysteine and the closing phenylalanine or tryptophan. D genes are given only for firm matches. A row's size may be missing; if present it is once, few, many or a size class.

TRBJ2-1	.	.	TRBV5-1	TGCGCCAGCAGCTGGGGCCCTCAGGTCAACAATGAGCAGTTCTTC	CASSWGPQVNNEQFF
TRBJ2-3	.	.	TRBV7-3	TGTGCCAGCAGTTCCAGACGCCAAGGGGATACGCAGTATTTT	CASSSRRQGDTQYF
TRBJ2-7	.	.	TRBV18	TGTGCCAGCTCACTAGACCTCGGGGGCCAATACGAGCAGTACTTC	CASSLDLGGQYEQYF
TRBJ2-2	.	TRBD2	TRBV4-2	TGTGCCAGCAGCCAATCAGCGGGAGGGAACACCGGGGAGCTGTTTTTT	CASSQSAGGNTGELFF
TRBJ1-2	.	TRBD1	TRBV2	TGTGCCAGCGCACTTTCCGGGACAGGCAACTATGGCTACACCTTC	CASALSGTGNYGYTF
TRBJ1-1	.	.	TRBV28	TGTGCCAGCATCCCCGCAGGGATTATGAACACTGAAGCTTTCTTT	CASIPAGIMNTEAFF
TRBJ2-1	.	TRBD1	TRBV5-8	TGTGCCAGCAGCTTGGATGGGACAGGGAGAAATGAGCAGTTCTTC	CASSLDGTGRNEQFF
TRBJ1-3	.	.	TRBV28	TGTGCCAGCAGTTTAACTAACACCATATATTTT	CASSLTNTIYF
TRBJ1-2	.	TRBD1	TRBV5-4	TGTGCCAGCAGCTTGGGGGGACAGGGGCTCTATGGCTACACCTTC	CASSLGGQGLYGYTF
TRBJ2-2	.	.	TRBV7-9	TGTGCCAGCAGCTGGACTCTGCACTCTCCCGGGGAGCTGTTTTTT	CASSWTLHSPGELFF
TRBJ2-3	.	TRBD2	TRBV14	TGTGCCAGCAGCCGCGGGACTAGCGGGTCTACGCAGTATTTT	CASSRGTSGSTQYF
TRBJ1-2	.	.	TRBV21-1	TGTGCCAGCAGCTCCCATTGCTTAAGATCCGGCTACACCTTC	CASSSHCLRSGYTF
TRBJ2-2	.	.	TRBV5-6	TGTGCCAGCAGCTTGTACGACACCGGGGAGCTGTTTTTT	CASSLYDTGELFF
TRBJ2-3	.	TRBD2	TRBV2	TGTGCCAGCAGCGACCCCACCAGCGGGAGGGGAGATACGCAGTATTTT	CASSDPTSGRGDTQYF
TRBJ1-2	few	.	TRBV9	TGTGCCAGCAGCGAATCGGGTTTTAGCTATGGCTACACCTTC	CASSESGFSYGYTF
TRBJ1-4	.	.	TRBV29-1	TGCAGCGTTGGTGAGGGGAGGGAAAAACTGTTTTTT	CSVGEGREKLFF
TRBJ2-7	.	TRBD2	TRBV7-9	TGTGCCAGCAGCTTCGGGGGGACGTCCTACGAGCAGTACTTC	CASSFGGTSYEQYF
TRBJ2-2	.	.	TRBV7-9	TGTGCCAGCAGCTCCCGGGGGGGGGAGCTGTTTTTT	CASSSRGGELFF
TRBJ1-5	.	.	TRBV27	TGTGCCAGCAGCCGTAGGGACAATCAGCCCCAGCGTTTT	CASSRRDNQPQRF
TRBJ2-7	.	.	TRBV5-1	TGCGCCAGCAGCCGGGGGACCTACTCTACACCCTACGAGCAGTACTTC	CASSRGTYSTPYEQYF
TRBJ1-5	.	.	TRBV6-1	TGTGCCAGCATGGAAGGCCGCAATCAGCCCCAGCATTTT	CASMEGRNQPQHF
TRBJ2-7	.	TRBD1	TRBV11-1	TGTGCCAGCAGCCCTACGGGACAGACCTACGAGCAGTACTTC	CASSPTGQTYEQYF
TRBJ2-7	.	.	TRBV18	TGTGCCAGCTCACTAAAGGCGAGCGAGCAGTACTTC	CASSLKASEQYF
TRBJ2-7	.	.	TRBV2	TGTGCCAGTCGGGACGTGGCCTACGAGCAGTACTTC	CASRDVAYEQYF
TRBJ1-1	.	.	TRBV30	TGTGCCTGGAGCGAGGGGTTCACTGAAGCTTTCTTT	CAWSEGFTEAFF
TRBJ2-3	.	TRBD2	TRBV11-2	TGTGCCAGCAGCTTAGGCCCCGGTAGCGGGAAGGCAGATACGCAGTATTTT	CASSLGPGSGKADTQYF
TRBJ2-5	.	.	TRBV7-2	TGTGCCAGCAGCCTTACAGGGTATGAGACCCAGTACTTC	CASSLTGYETQYF
TRBJ2-7	.	TRBD1	TRBV29-1	TGCAGCGTAAAGACAGGGATTAGGTACGAGCAGTACTTC	CSVKTGIRYEQYF
TRBJ2-1	.	.	TRBV30	TGTGCCTGGAGCTGGGGGAGTGAGCAGTTCTTC	CAWSWGSEQFF
TRBJ2-3	.	TRBD2	TRBV20-1	TGCAGTGCTAGACTCGGGACTAGCCTCCATTTT	CSARLGTSLHF
TRBJ1-1	few	.	TRBV29-1	TGCAGCGTCCACCAGCCCCTGAACACTGAAGCTTTCTTT	CSVHQPLNTEAFF
TRBJ1-4	.	.	TRBV30	TGTGCCTGGAGTAGGGACACAAATGAAAAACTGTTTTTT	CAWSRDTNEKLFF
TRBJ1-5	.	.	TRBV2	TGTGCCAGCAGTGGGCGGGTACCTAGTGTTCAGCCCCAGCATTTT	CASSGRVPSVQPQHF
TRBJ2-1	once	TRBD2	TRBV11-2	TGTGCCAGCAGCCCCCTGGGCGGGAGATTTGACAATGAGCAGTTCTTC	CASSPLGGRFDNEQFF
TRBJ2-1	.	.	TRBV27	TGTGCCAGCAGTTTAATCGTTCCAAGTGAGCAGTTCTTC	CASSLIVPSEQFF
TRBJ1-2	many	TRBD1	TRBV6-5	TGTGCCAGCAGTGGGACAGCTAACTATGGCTACACCTTC	CASSGTANYGYTF
TRBJ2-7	.	TRBD2	TRBV7-6	TGTGCCAGCAGGGCGGTGGGAGGGGAGCAGTACTTC	CASRAVGGEQYF
TRBJ1-2	.	.	TRBV19	TGTGCCAGTAGTATAGATCGGTATGGGGGCTACACCTTC	CASSIDRYGGYTF
TRBJ2-5	.	.	TRBV9	TGTGCCAGCAGCATCCGGGACCAAGAGACCCAGTACTTC	CASSIRDQETQYF
TRBJ2-1	.	.	TRBV6-6	TGTGCCAGCAGTTCCTACCGGGGGACAGCCTACAATGAGCAGTTCTTC	CASSSYRGTAYNEQFF
TRBJ2-2	.	.	TRBV7-3	TGTGCCAGCAGCACCACCCCCGGCGGGGAGCTGTTTTTT	CASSTTPGGELFF
TRBJ2-2	once	TRBD2	TRBV25-1	TGTGCCAGCGCCGGGACTAGCGGGAGGGATACCGGGGAGCTGTTTTTT	CASAGTSGRDTGELFF
TRBJ2-2	.	TRBD2	TRBV27	TGTGCCAGCAGTTTTCCGACTAGCGGGAGTCCCGGGGAGCTGTTTTTT	CASSFPTSGSPGELFF
TRBJ1-2	once	TRBD1	TRBV27	TGTGCCAGCAGTAGACATGGACAGGGGGGTTGGAACTATGGCTACACCTTC	CASSRHGQGGWNYGYTF
TRBJ1-3	.	TRBD1	TRBV6-5	TGTGCCAGCAGCCGACAGGGGGCTGGAAACACCATATATTTT	CASSRQGAGNTIYF